The 18 T cell receptor beta chains listed next were all sequenced from one sample in a study of blood T cell repertoires in COVID-19. Assay used: immunoSEQ multiplex PCR; TCRdb lists only in-frame clones, some missing. The table has approximately 220,000 clones, over 70% seen once. Sequenced: peripheral blood. The receptors stem from a woman at least 80 years old with acute or convalescent COVID-19.

The rearrangement joins TRBV10-3 to TRBJ1-1; D may be TRBD1 (5 bases). V was pared by 6 bases and J by 0 bases, with 11 bases between. CDR1 is ENHRY and CDR2 is SYGVKD in the germline V gene. The CDR3 loop spans 14 amino acids. The DNA of the CDR3 is TGTGCCATCAGCAAGACAGAGTTGAACACTGAAGCTTTCTTT. Its protein product is CAISKTELNTEAFF.

The genes are TRBV5-6 and TRBJ1-4; D gene unclear. Between the trimmed V and J ends, which lost 1 base and 4 bases, there was a span of 11 bases. Germline CDR1 is SGHDT and CDR2 is YYEEEE. The CDR3 totals 15 residues. CDR3 sequence reads: CASSLPRRGNEKLFF. The CDR3 region has the DNA TGTGCCAGCAGCTTGCCGCGTAGAGGTAATGAAAAACTGTTTTTT.

This sequence joins TRBV6-5 and TRBJ2-2; D possibly corresponds to TRBD2 (5 bases). Germline lookup yields CDR1 MNHEY and CDR2 SVGAGI. CDR3 length: 15 amino acids. With 2 bases removed from V and 4 bases from J, the gap between germline ends came to 11 bases. CDR3 coding DNA: TGTGCCAGCAGTTACCAGGCTAGCCCCACCGGGGAGCTGTTTTTT. Translated: CASSYQASPTGELFF.

The chain couples TRBV7-9 to TRBJ2-3; 13 bases agree with TRBD2. The germline CDR1 and CDR2 sequences are SEHNR and FQNEAQ (reference sequence). The CDR3 has 15 residues. V lost 5 bases, J lost 5 bases, and 4 bases stayed unmatched. The CDR3 coding sequence is TGTGCCAGCAGCCAACTAGCGGGAGGGTTAGATACGCAGTATTTT. Translating gives CASSQLAGGLDTQYF.

The chain uses TRBV5-4 and TRBJ1-2; D may be TRBD1 (6 bases). V shed 0 bases and J shed 7 bases, with 16 bases lying between them. The CDR3 is made up of 15 amino acids. Germline CDR1 and CDR2: SGHNT and YYREEE (reference sequence). The CDR3 here is CASSLDDGGVGGYTF. The CDR3 coding sequence is TGTGCCAGCAGCTTGGACGATGGGGGCGTCGGTGGCTACACCTTC.

A note on this clone: This sample also contains other DNA sequences that code for the same CDR3. The J gene is TRBJ2-5, the V gene TRBV9; TRBD2 might be the D (6 bases). V lost 2 bases and J lost 3, with 8 bases in between. Germline V gene sequence: CDR1 SGDLS, CDR2 YYNGEE. The CDR3 sequence is 13 residues long. CDR3 protein: CASSVGGEETQYF. In DNA form, the CDR3 reads TGTGCCAGCAGCGTCGGAGGGGAAGAGACCCAGTACTTC.

The rearrangement joins TRBV11-2 to TRBJ2-5; possibly TRBD2 for D (6 bases). There are 14 residues in the CDR3. V lost 5 bases to trimming and J lost 1 base, with 11 bases between them. Germline V lookup: CDR1 SGHAT, CDR2 FQNNGV. This CDR3 is CASSPPGSQETQYF. The CDR3 coding sequence is TGTGCCAGCAGCCCCCCCGGGAGCCAAGAGACCCAGTACTTC.

This chain links TRBV12-3 or TRBV12-4 with TRBJ2-2; perhaps TRBD1 as D (6 bases). V lost 6 bases and J lost 6, with 11 bases in between. This CDR3 region has 13 residues. CDR3 residues: CASSRGLSGELFF. The DNA for the CDR3 is TGTGCCAGCAGCAGGGGATTGTCCGGGGAGCTGTTTTTT.

Worth noting for this clone: The junction differs from germline at one of its ends, possibly a read error. The V and J genes are TRBV9 and TRBJ1-1, with no clear D. CDR1 and CDR2 (germline): SGDLS, YYNGEE. This CDR3 region has 14 residues. This chain's CDR3 is CASSLGGLKTEAFF. The CDR3 DNA reads TGTGCCAGCAGCCTGGGAGGGTTGAAGACTGAAGCTTTCTTT.

This clone was seen once. This chain connects TRBV7-9 to TRBJ2-1; D might be TRBD2 (6 bases). The V end lost 3 bases, the J end lost 4 bases, and 13 bases lay between the germline ends. CDR3 length: 15 residues. From germline, CDR1 is SEHNR and CDR2 FQNEAQ (reference sequence). Here the CDR3 DNA reads TGTGCCAGCAGCTTCGCGGGAAGAGCATACAATGAGCAGTTCTTC. This sequence encodes CASSFAGRAYNEQFF.

The gene calls are TRBV7-2 and TRBJ2-5; 8 bases line up with TRBD2. CDR3 size: 15 residues. The germline CDR1 and CDR2 sequences are SGHTA and FQGNSA. V lost 1 base and J lost 2; bases outside the gene matches: 3. The CDR3 reads CASSLVASGQETQYF. The CDR3 bases are TGTGCCAGCAGCTTAGTGGCTAGCGGGCAAGAGACCCAGTACTTC.

The chain recombines TRBV6-6 with TRBJ1-5, with a possible D match to TRBD1 (6 bases). V was shortened by 6 bases and J by 6 bases, with 15 bases between the two germline ends. Germline loops: CDR1 MNHNY, CDR2 SVGAGI (reference sequence). The CDR3 covers 14 residues. Written as DNA, the CDR3 is TGTGCCAGCAGCCCATCCGGGGGGCCTCAGCCCCAGCATTTT. Translated: CASSPSGGPQPQHF.

This rearrangement joins TRBV5-4 to TRBJ2-3, with 9 bases matching TRBD2. The V segment lost 0 bases and the J segment 6 bases; nucleotides outside the gene matches: 11. The V gene's germline CDR1 is SGHNT and CDR2 YYREEE (reference sequence). The CDR3 sequence is 17 residues long. The chain's CDR3 is CASSLEPDSGRGDTQYF. The CDR3 DNA is TGTGCCAGCAGCTTGGAACCGGATAGCGGGAGAGGGGATACGCAGTATTTT.

A remark on this clone: The same CDR3 can be traced to other DNA sequences in this sample. The rearrangement uses TRBV5-4 and TRBJ1-6; D perhaps matches TRBD1 (5 bases). The CDR3 runs 14 residues. The V and J ends lost 0 bases and 7 bases respectively, with 8 bases between them. Germline-derived CDR1 and CDR2 are SGHNT and YYREEE (reference sequence). The CDR3 reads CASSLDRGNSPLHF. In nucleotides, the CDR3 is TGTGCCAGCAGCTTGGATCGGGGGAATTCACCCCTCCACTTT.

This clone showed up just once. The J gene is TRBJ2-1, the V gene TRBV15; 12 positions match TRBD2. Germline V gives CDR1 LNHNV, CDR2 YYDKDF (reference sequence). The CDR3 runs 15 residues. The trim removed 3 bases at V and 9 bases at J, leaving 6 bases unmatched. CDR3 DNA: TGTGCCACCAGCAGCCGACTAGCGGGAGAAACTGAGCAGTTCTTC. Encoded protein: CATSSRLAGETEQFF.

The chain carries TRBV2 and TRBJ2-3; the match to TRBD2 covers 14 bases. The CDR3 is 16 residues long. Germline V gene data show CDR1 as SNHLY and CDR2 as FYNNEI. Trimming removed 6 bases from V and 8 bases from J; junction bases left unmatched: 10. Here the CDR3 DNA reads TGTGCCAGCAGCTCCGGGACTAGCGGGGGTTTCTTTACGCAGTATTTT. Its translation is CASSSGTSGGFFTQYF.

The genes are TRBV6-4 and TRBJ1-1; 7 bases are shared with TRBD1. The ends lost 4 bases at V and 4 bases at J; junction bases unmatched: 15. CDR3 length: 17 amino acids. Looked up from germline, CDR1 is MRHNA and CDR2 is SNTAGT. The CDR3 DNA is TGTGCCAGCAGTGTGGGGTCCTATACAGGGGTGCTCACTGAAGCTTTCTTT. It specifies CASSVGSYTGVLTEAFF.

This sequence joins TRBV5-1 and TRBJ2-1; D gene ambiguous. V lost 0 bases and J 9 bases, leaving 7 bases between the germline ends. The CDR3 contains 12 residues. Germline CDR1 and CDR2: SGHRS and YFSETQ. CDR3 nucleotide sequence: TGCGCCAGCAGCTTGGCCTTTCGTGAGCAGTTCTTC. Residues: CASSLAFREQFF.